Below are 32 T cell receptor beta chains sequenced from a single sample in a study of identical twins. Via MiXCR, TCRdb re-called the 5' RACE reads, giving one row per CDR3 protein. The sample has a few hundred thousand distinct CDR3 sequences; roughly 10% are singletons. Sequenced sample: naive T cells sorted from blood. Receptor source: a woman aged 50 to 65 in good health.

This clonotype was counted only a few times. This rearrangement joins TRBV29-1 to TRBJ2-2; D not certain. The CDR3 sequence is 13 residues long. Deletions cut 2 bases from V and 4 bases from J, with 8 bases between. Germline assignment: CDR1 SQVTM and CDR2 ANQGSEA. In DNA form, the CDR3 reads TGCAGCGTTGAACGGTGGGGCACCGGGGAGCTGTTTTTT. Translating it yields CSVERWGTGELFF.

V usage is TRBV5-4 and J usage is TRBJ2-1, with no clear D. Germline values: CDR1 SGHNT, CDR2 YYREEE (reference sequence). CDR3 length equals 13 residues. Trimming shortened V by 6 bases and J by 3 bases, and 10 bases separated the two germline ends. In DNA, the CDR3 is TGTGCCAGCACAGGTACAAACTACAATGAGCAGTTCTTC. Translated: CASTGTNYNEQFF.

CDR3 loop: CASSSGTSGEGETQYF. The CDR3 nucleotides read TGCGCCAGCAGCAGCGGGACTAGCGGTGAAGGGGAGACCCAGTACTTC. The gene calls are TRBV5-1 and TRBJ2-5, with 11 bases fitting TRBD2. The CDR3 is made up of 16 amino acids. The V segment lost 4 bases and the J segment 5 bases; nucleotides outside the gene matches: 10. CDR1 SGHRS and CDR2 YFSETQ come from the germline V gene. The whole variable domain, filled in from reference TRBV5-1 and TRBJ2-5, reads KAGVTQTPRYLIKTRGQQVTLSCSPISGHRSVSWYQQTPGQGLQFLFEYFSETQRNKGNFPGRFSGRQFSNSRSEMNVSTLELGDSALYLCASSSGTSGEGETQYFGPGTRLLVL.

This chain joins TRBV7-8 and TRBJ1-5; unclear D gene. With 3 bases removed from V and 5 bases from J, the gap between germline ends came to 5 bases. The CDR3 loop spans 12 amino acids. The germline V gene encodes CDR1 SGHVS and CDR2 FQNEAQ. The CDR3 reads CASSFRDQPQHF. CDR3 nucleotides: TGTGCCAGCAGCTTCCGCGATCAGCCCCAGCATTTT.

In this sample, this clonotype turned up a few times. V and J are TRBV5-1 and TRBJ1-1, with D perhaps TRBD1 (6 bases). The CDR3 consists of 14 residues. Deletions cut 0 bases from V and 4 bases from J, with 10 bases between. The germline V gene has CDR1 SGHRS and CDR2 YFSETQ. CDR3 bases: TGCGCCAGCAGCTTGGTTACAGGGACCACTGAAGCTTTCTTT. Translation: CASSLVTGTTEAFF.

The V and J genes are TRBV5-5 and TRBJ1-1; TRBD1 might be the D (5 bases). The CDR3 totals 13 residues. The V gene's germline CDR1 is SGHKS and CDR2 YYEKEE (reference sequence). V was trimmed by 0 bases and J by 5 bases, leaving 8 bases between them. CDR3 region: CASSLEGPTEAFF. Written as DNA, the CDR3 is TGTGCCAGCAGCTTGGAGGGGCCTACTGAAGCTTTCTTT.

The gene calls are TRBV29-1 and TRBJ2-2, with TRBD2 matching 7 bases. This CDR3 region has 13 residues. Germline-derived CDR1 and CDR2 are SQVTM and ANQGSEA. Germline trimming cut 1 base from V and 6 bases from J; bases unmatched to any gene: 2. The CDR3 DNA reads TGCAGCGTTGAAGTGGGGAGGGCCGGGGAGCTGTTTTTT. Protein: CSVEVGRAGELFF.

This clonotype was picked up a small number of times. The chain links TRBV9 to TRBJ1-6; no definite D call. This CDR3 has 15 residues. Germline V gives CDR1 SGDLS, CDR2 YYNGEE. The V end lost 3 bases, the J end lost 5 bases, and 12 bases lay between the germline ends. The CDR3 DNA reads TGTGCCAGCAGCGAGGACCTCCCAGATAATTCACCCCTCCACTTT. It encodes CASSEDLPDNSPLHF.

The rearrangement uses TRBV19 and TRBJ2-1; 9 bases are a match to TRBD1. CDR3 length: 13 residues. The V gene end was trimmed by 9 bases and the J gene end by 4 bases; junction bases not matched to a gene: 4. CDR1 is LNHDA and CDR2 is SQIVND in the germline V gene (reference sequence). CDR3 residues: CASRDRDYNEQFF. CDR3 DNA: TGTGCCAGCCGGGACAGGGATTACAATGAGCAGTTCTTC.

In this sample, this clonotype turned up a few times. V and J are TRBV28 and TRBJ2-5; TRBD1 aligns across 7 bases. The CDR3 loop spans 15 amino acids. With 4 bases clipped from V and 5 bases from J, the junction kept 10 bases outside the gene matches. Germline V gene data show CDR1 as MDHEN and CDR2 as SYDVKM. CDR3 sequence (DNA): TGTGCCAGCAGTTCCTCATTAGGGGGCCGGGAGACCCAGTACTTC. This sequence encodes CASSSSLGGRETQYF.

This clonotype was seen a handful of times. The rearrangement links TRBV5-1 to TRBJ2-1; the D gene could be TRBD1 or TRBD2 (5 bases each). Trimming removed 3 bases from V and 5 bases from J, with 18 bases in between. Germline V gives CDR1 SGHRS, CDR2 YFSETQ. This CDR3 contains 16 residues. The CDR3 bases are TGCGCCAGCAGCTCCCCCCGGGACCCTCTTCACAATGAGCAGTTCTTC. It codes for CASSSPRDPLHNEQFF.

V usage is TRBV4-1 and J usage is TRBJ2-3, with D perhaps TRBD2 (6 bases). The CDR3 runs to 13 residues. Trimming removed 2 bases at V and 6 bases at J, with 9 bases between. Germline V gene sequence: CDR1 MGHRA, CDR2 YSYEKL. The CDR3 nucleotides are TGCGCCAGCAGCCAACCGGGGGTGGATACGCAGTATTTT. Its translation: CASSQPGVDTQYF.

This clonotype was detected many times. The rearrangement joins TRBV10-3 to TRBJ1-1, with 7 positions matching TRBD1. The CDR3 covers 14 residues. Trimming took 3 bases from V and 4 from J; bases not matched to a gene: 5. CDR1 and CDR2 from the germline V gene are ENHRY and SYGVKD. CDR3 residues: CAISDTGVTTEAFF. The CDR3 region has the DNA TGTGCCATCAGTGACACAGGGGTGACCACTGAAGCTTTCTTT.

In this sample, this clonotype turned up many times. This chain connects TRBV10-3 to TRBJ1-1; D is ambiguous. The CDR3 covers 13 residues. Germline V CDR1 and CDR2: ENHRY, SYGVKD. The V end lost 7 bases, the J end lost 1 base, and 10 bases lay between the germline ends. The CDR3 reads CAIIAQGNTEAFF. CDR3 nucleotides: TGTGCCATCATAGCCCAAGGGAACACTGAAGCTTTCTTT.

The rearrangement links TRBV7-9 to TRBJ2-3; 7 nucleotides align to TRBD2. This CDR3 has 17 residues. The J segment lost 5 bases and the V segment lost 0 bases, leaving 11 bases of the junction unmatched. Germline-derived CDR1 and CDR2 are SEHNR and FQNEAQ (reference sequence). In DNA, the CDR3 is TGTGCCAGCAGCTTAGCGCTGCAACGGGCTAGCGGAGATACGCAGTATTTT. It codes for CASSLALQRASGDTQYF. The variable domain in full, with the rest retrieved from reference TRBV7-9 and TRBJ2-3, is DTGVSQNPRHKITKRGQNVTFRCDPISEHNRLYWYRQTLGQGPEFLTYFQNEAQLEKSRLLSDRFSAERPKGSFSTLEIQRTEQGDSAMYLCASSLALQRASGDTQYFGPGTRLTVL.

This clonotype was observed a few times. CDR3 sequence reads: CASSGGRDSPLHF. CDR3 DNA: TGTGCCAGCAGCGGGGGGAGGGATTCACCCCTCCACTTT. The chain recombines TRBV12-3 or TRBV12-4 with TRBJ1-6, with a weak D call TRBD1 (5 bases). V was pared by 6 bases and J by 8 bases, with 11 bases between. This CDR3 has 13 residues.

This chain uses TRBV11-3 with TRBJ2-5; D remains ambiguous. CDR1 is SGHNT and CDR2 is YENEEA in the germline V gene. V shed 4 bases and J shed 5 bases, with 8 bases lying between them. CDR3 size: 12 residues. The CDR3 DNA follows: TGTGCCAGCAGCTCCCACGGGGAGACCCAGTACTTC. It yields the protein CASSSHGETQYF.

This clonotype was counted many times. The CDR3 sequence: CSVEGQFGELFF. In DNA form, the CDR3 reads TGCAGCGTTGAAGGGCAGTTCGGGGAGCTGTTTTTT. The rearrangement links TRBV29-1 to TRBJ2-2; D gene ambiguous. Trimming left V 1 base short and J 7 bases short, with 7 bases between. Germline loops: CDR1 SQVTM, CDR2 ANQGSEA. The CDR3 runs 12 residues.

About this clonotype itself: Given a much more abundant clone one base away, this may be a read error. V and J are TRBV27 and TRBJ1-1, with D unresolved. This CDR3 has 15 amino acids. Trimming shortened V by 0 bases and J by 1 base, and 9 bases separated the two germline ends. The germline V gene has CDR1 MNHEY and CDR2 SMNVEV (reference sequence). The CDR3 spells CASSLSGYQNTEAFF. As DNA, the CDR3 is TGTGCCAGCAGTTTATCGGGATATCAGAACACTGAAGCTTTCTTT.

This clonotype was counted ten times or more. The chain couples TRBV5-1 to TRBJ2-2; perhaps TRBD1 as D (5 bases). CDR3 length equals 15 residues. Deletions cut 0 bases from V and 5 bases from J, with 11 bases between. The germline V gene has CDR1 SGHRS and CDR2 YFSETQ. In DNA, the CDR3 is TGCGCCAGCAGCTTGGAGGTAGCAGGGACCGGGGAGCTGTTTTTT. Protein product: CASSLEVAGTGELFF.

This clonotype was recorded at least ten times. The rearrangement joins TRBV10-3 to TRBJ2-1; 9 bases are shared with TRBD1. V lost 3 bases to trimming and J lost 1 base; unmatched junction nucleotides: 10. From germline, CDR1 is ENHRY and CDR2 SYGVKD. This CDR3 spans 18 amino acids. Here the CDR3 reads CAISDPRRDRASYNEQFF. The CDR3 DNA reads as TGTGCCATCAGTGACCCCCGAAGGGACAGGGCTTCCTACAATGAGCAGTTCTTC.

The chain recombines TRBV11-2 with TRBJ2-1, with 12 bases matching TRBD2. Germline V gene data show CDR1 as SGHAT and CDR2 as FQNNGV. The CDR3 has 16 amino acids. The V and J ends lost 2 bases and 5 bases, in that order; junction bases with no gene match: 4. The CDR3 here is CASSLMGTSGHNEQFF. CDR3 sequence (DNA): TGTGCCAGCAGCTTAATGGGGACTAGCGGGCACAATGAGCAGTTCTTC.

This clonotype has only a few counts. The chain carries TRBV5-1 and TRBJ2-3, with 9 bases that match TRBD2. There are 16 residues in the CDR3. Germline lookup yields CDR1 SGHRS and CDR2 YFSETQ. J gave up 3 bases and V 4 bases, and 9 bases lay outside the gene matches. For the CDR3, the DNA is TGCGCCAGCAGCCCCTTAGCGGGAGTGGGGACAGATACGCAGTATTTT. Its protein product is CASSPLAGVGTDTQYF.

This clonotype was detected a few times. The rearrangement links TRBV20-1 to TRBJ2-1; 8 bases are a match to TRBD2. Germline V lookup: CDR1 DFQATT, CDR2 SNEGSKA (reference sequence). CDR3 length: 13 residues. CDR3 region: CSLSGSPNNEQFF. In DNA form, the CDR3 reads TGCAGCCTGAGCGGGAGCCCTAACAATGAGCAGTTCTTC.

V is TRBV6-5 and J is TRBJ2-7; 11 bases are shared with TRBD2. CDR1 and CDR2 (germline): MNHEY, SVGAGI. The CDR3 is 17 residues long. V lost 0 bases and J lost 0; bases outside the gene matches: 4. The CDR3 DNA sequence: TGTGCCAGCAGTTACTCGGGACTAGCGGACTTCTCCTACGAGCAGTACTTC. This sequence encodes CASSYSGLADFSYEQYF.

V is TRBV27 and J is TRBJ1-1; D is ambiguous. Between the trimmed V and J ends, which lost 2 bases and 5 bases, there was a span of 9 bases. CDR3 length: 13 amino acids. Germline CDR1 and CDR2: MNHEY and SMNVEV (reference sequence). CDR3 residues: CASSLLGLTEAFF. The CDR3 bases are TGTGCCAGCAGTTTACTGGGTTTGACTGAAGCTTTCTTT.

The chain combines TRBV3-1 with TRBJ2-1; perhaps TRBD1 as D (7 bases). V was trimmed by 5 bases and J by 9 bases, leaving 20 bases between them. The CDR3 runs 15 residues. Germline values: CDR1 LGHDT, CDR2 YNNKEL (reference sequence). CDR3 in amino acids: CASSARRTGLSEQFF. The CDR3 coding sequence is TGTGCCAGCAGCGCAAGGAGGACAGGACTAAGTGAGCAGTTCTTC.

CDR3 nucleotide sequence: TGCGCCAGCAGCTTCGGCAGGGACGGAAACAGATTGAGGAATGAGCAGTTCTTC. Amino acid sequence: CASSFGRDGNRLRNEQFF. The gene calls are TRBV5-1 and TRBJ2-1; perhaps D is TRBD1 or TRBD2 (5 bases each). V was cut by 2 bases and J by 7 bases, with 25 bases left in between. Germline CDR1 reads SGHRS; CDR2 reads YFSETQ. The CDR3 runs 18 residues.

This clonotype was detected many times. The rearrangement joins TRBV4-1 to TRBJ2-7, with 8 bases fitting TRBD1. Looked up from germline, CDR1 is MGHRA and CDR2 is YSYEKL. The CDR3 is made up of 14 amino acids. The junction had 3 bases not matched to a gene; V was cut back by 3 bases and J by 2 bases. CDR3 loop: CASSQGQVTYEQYF. The CDR3 DNA reads TGCGCCAGCAGCCAGGGACAGGTCACCTACGAGCAGTACTTC.

The V call is TRBV12-3 or TRBV12-4, the J call TRBJ1-6, with D possibly being TRBD1 (5 bases). The CDR3 has 12 residues. Between the trimmed V and J ends, which lost 8 bases and 6 bases, there was a span of 8 bases. The CDR3: CASAGPNSPLHF. As DNA, the CDR3 is TGTGCCAGCGCGGGGCCTAATTCACCCCTCCACTTT.

The chain links TRBV6-1 to TRBJ1-1; D remains ambiguous. CDR3 length: 11 residues. Trimming took 1 base from V and 3 from J, leaving 0 bases between them. CDR1 is MNHNS and CDR2 is SASEGT in the germline V gene. In nucleotides, the CDR3 is TGTGCCAGCAGTGAAGACACTGAAGCTTTCTTT. Translated: CASSEDTEAFF.

The genes are TRBV5-5 and TRBJ2-1; the D gene is possibly TRBD1 (6 bases). This CDR3 is built from 14 residues. The V end was cut by 0 bases, the J end by 8 bases, with 12 bases between. Germline V gene sequence: CDR1 SGHKS, CDR2 YYEKEE (reference sequence). Here the CDR3 reads CASSLVQGRYEQFF. DNA of the CDR3: TGTGCCAGCAGCTTGGTTCAGGGGCGGTATGAGCAGTTCTTC.